This is a list of T cell receptor beta chains from one sample in a study of STAT5B mutations in CD4+ large granular lymphocyte leukemia. The data were produced by immunoSEQ multiplex PCR, yet TCRdb's version contains in-frame clones alone and is incomplete. In the table there are fewer than 35,000 clones, 78% of which are singletons. Specimen: CD4+ T cells from blood buffy coats. The receptors originated from a human donor in good health. The CDR3 runs from the conserved cysteine through the conserved F or W. Each record gives: clone size, J gene, CDR3 length, V gene, D gene, CDR3 protein, CDR3 DNA. A D gene is named only where the DNA matches it firmly. Expanded clones get a size class; other rows say once, few or many, or leave the size out.

abundance: once; j_gene: TRBJ2-3; len: 14; v_gene: TRBV4-2; d_gene: TRBD2; CDR3aa: CASSASGGADTQYF; CDR3nt: TGTGCCAGCAGCGCTAGCGGTGGGGCAGATACGCAGTATTTT
abundance: NA; j_gene: TRBJ2-3; len: 15; v_gene: TRBV11-1; d_gene: TRBD1; CDR3aa: CASSSGQGYTDTQYF; CDR3nt: TGTGCCAGCAGCTCTGGACAGGGCTACACAGATACGCAGTATTTT
abundance: NA; j_gene: TRBJ2-7; len: 15; v_gene: TRBV6-5; d_gene: TRBD1; CDR3aa: CASSYSWGQGYEQYF; CDR3nt: TGTGCCAGCAGTTACTCGTGGGGACAGGGCTACGAGCAGTACTTC
abundance: NA; j_gene: TRBJ2-1; len: 13; v_gene: TRBV6-5; d_gene: TRBD2; CDR3aa: CASHGAGHNEQFF; CDR3nt: TGTGCCAGTCACGGAGCGGGGCACAATGAGCAGTTCTTC
abundance: few; j_gene: TRBJ1-5; len: 15; v_gene: TRBV2; d_gene: TRBD1; CDR3aa: CASSGGTGRYQPQHF; CDR3nt: TGTGCCAGCAGTGGGGGGACAGGGCGGTACCAGCCCCAGCATTTT
abundance: NA; j_gene: TRBJ2-3; len: 16; v_gene: TRBV4-2; d_gene: TRBD2; CDR3aa: CASSQDGLAGEDTQYF; CDR3nt: TGTGCCAGCAGCCAAGATGGCCTAGCGGGTGAGGATACGCAGTATTTT
abundance: NA; j_gene: TRBJ2-7; len: 14; v_gene: TRBV7-6; d_gene: TRBD1; CDR3aa: CASSYRDRASEQYF; CDR3nt: TGTGCCAGCAGCTACCGGGACAGGGCTAGCGAGCAGTACTTC
abundance: few; j_gene: TRBJ1-4; len: 13; v_gene: TRBV30; d_gene: NA; CDR3aa: CAWSVQGGEKLFF; CDR3nt: TGTGCCTGGAGTGTACAGGGAGGTGAAAAACTGTTTTTT
abundance: NA; j_gene: TRBJ2-1; len: 15; v_gene: TRBV18; d_gene: NA; CDR3aa: CASSLQGGTYNEQFF; CDR3nt: TGTGCCAGCTCGTTACAGGGGGGGACCTACAATGAGCAGTTCTTC
abundance: NA; j_gene: TRBJ2-7; len: 11; v_gene: TRBV20-1; d_gene: TRBD2; CDR3aa: CRAGGPYEQYF; CDR3nt: TGCAGAGCGGGAGGGCCCTACGAGCAGTACTTC
abundance: NA; j_gene: TRBJ1-1; len: 13; v_gene: TRBV7-9; d_gene: NA; CDR3aa: CASSYSVNTEAFF; CDR3nt: TGTGCCAGCAGCTACTCAGTGAACACTGAAGCTTTCTTT
abundance: once; j_gene: TRBJ1-2; len: 13; v_gene: TRBV4-2; d_gene: NA; CDR3aa: CASSQERLNGVTF; CDR3nt: TGTGCCAGCAGCCAAGAAAGGTTAAATGGGGTTACCTTC
abundance: NA; j_gene: TRBJ2-4; len: 14; v_gene: TRBV30; d_gene: TRBD2; CDR3aa: CAWRTGGAKNIQYF; CDR3nt: TGTGCCTGGAGGACGGGAGGGGCCAAAAACATTCAGTACTTC
abundance: NA; j_gene: TRBJ1-5; len: 14; v_gene: TRBV30; d_gene: TRBD1; CDR3aa: CAWSRDSSNQPQHF; CDR3nt: TGTGCCTGGAGCCGGGACAGTAGCAATCAGCCCCAGCATTTT
abundance: NA; j_gene: TRBJ2-3; len: 15; v_gene: TRBV15; d_gene: NA; CDR3aa: CATSRDEGSTDTQYF; CDR3nt: TGTGCCACCAGCAGAGATGAAGGGAGCACAGATACGCAGTATTTT
abundance: NA; j_gene: TRBJ2-3; len: 17; v_gene: TRBV5-6; d_gene: TRBD2; CDR3aa: CASSPRGSGGSLDTQYF; CDR3nt: TGTGCCAGCAGCCCAAGGGGTAGCGGGGGATCATTGGATACGCAGTATTTT
abundance: NA; j_gene: TRBJ2-2; len: 15; v_gene: TRBV10-3; d_gene: TRBD2; CDR3aa: CAISGGGTWAGELFF; CDR3nt: TGTGCCATCAGTGGCGGGGGGACCTGGGCCGGGGAGCTGTTTTTT
abundance: few; j_gene: TRBJ1-4; len: 15; v_gene: TRBV5-5; d_gene: TRBD1; CDR3aa: CASSLQGAQNEKLFF; CDR3nt: TGTGCCAGCAGCTTACAGGGGGCGCAGAATGAAAAACTGTTTTTT
abundance: NA; j_gene: TRBJ2-7; len: 16; v_gene: TRBV7-2; d_gene: TRBD2; CDR3aa: CASSLVPAGGPYEQYF; CDR3nt: TGTGCCAGCAGCTTAGTGCCAGCGGGGGGACCATACGAGCAGTACTTC
abundance: NA; j_gene: TRBJ2-5; len: 17; v_gene: TRBV11-1; d_gene: NA; CDR3aa: CASSYPPGRDIQETQYF; CDR3nt: TGTGCCAGCAGCTACCCTCCGGGCAGGGATATCCAAGAGACCCAGTACTTC
abundance: NA; j_gene: TRBJ2-4; len: 16; v_gene: TRBV5-4; d_gene: TRBD1; CDR3aa: CASSLQGSIAKNIQYF; CDR3nt: TGTGCCAGCAGCTTACAGGGGTCCATAGCCAAAAACATTCAGTACTTC
abundance: NA; j_gene: TRBJ2-5; len: 14; v_gene: TRBV5-1; d_gene: TRBD1; CDR3aa: CASSLRTGQETQYF; CDR3nt: TGCGCCAGCAGCCTACGGACAGGCCAAGAGACCCAGTACTTC
abundance: NA; j_gene: TRBJ2-3; len: 11; v_gene: TRBV20-1; d_gene: NA; CDR3aa: CSLFLGDTQYF; CDR3nt: TGCAGCCTATTCCTAGGGGATACGCAGTATTTT
abundance: NA; j_gene: TRBJ1-6; len: 14; v_gene: TRBV10-3; d_gene: NA; CDR3aa: CASTIQEPSSPLHF; CDR3nt: TGTGCCTCAACAATACAGGAACCTAGTTCACCCCTCCACTTT
abundance: NA; j_gene: TRBJ2-2; len: 12; v_gene: TRBV18; d_gene: NA; CDR3aa: CASSENTGELFF; CDR3nt: TGTGCCAGCTCAGAGAACACCGGGGAGCTGTTTTTT
abundance: NA; j_gene: TRBJ2-3; len: 14; v_gene: TRBV6-5; d_gene: NA; CDR3aa: CASGAGARLGTQYF; CDR3nt: TGTGCCAGCGGGGCGGGGGCCCGACTGGGTACGCAGTATTTT
abundance: NA; j_gene: TRBJ1-6; len: 15; v_gene: TRBV30; d_gene: TRBD1; CDR3aa: CAWSVAGQAIRPLHF; CDR3nt: TGTGCCTGGAGTGTGGCCGGACAGGCCATCCGACCCCTCCACTTT
abundance: NA; j_gene: TRBJ1-2; len: 11; v_gene: TRBV7-9; d_gene: NA; CDR3aa: CASSLGDGYTF; CDR3nt: TGTGCCAGCAGCTTAGGGGACGGCTACACCTTC
abundance: NA; j_gene: TRBJ2-3; len: 14; v_gene: TRBV9; d_gene: NA; CDR3aa: CASSVLTGVDTQYF; CDR3nt: TGTGCCAGCAGCGTATTAACGGGCGTGGATACGCAGTATTTT
abundance: NA; j_gene: TRBJ2-7; len: 11; v_gene: TRBV5-8; d_gene: NA; CDR3aa: CASSLGYEQYF; CDR3nt: TGTGCCAGCAGCTTGGGCTACGAGCAGTACTTC
abundance: NA; j_gene: TRBJ2-7; len: 15; v_gene: TRBV7-8; d_gene: NA; CDR3aa: CASSLEVVRSYEQYF; CDR3nt: TGTGCCAGCAGCTTAGAGGTGGTTCGCTCCTACGAGCAGTACTTC
abundance: NA; j_gene: TRBJ2-4; len: 16; v_gene: TRBV18; d_gene: NA; CDR3aa: CASSHRSGIGINIQYF; CDR3nt: TGTGCCAGCTCTCACCGTTCCGGAATTGGTATAAACATTCAGTACTTC
abundance: NA; j_gene: TRBJ2-3; len: 16; v_gene: TRBV2; d_gene: NA; CDR3aa: CASSELLGTSTDTQYF; CDR3nt: TGTGCCAGCAGTGAACTTCTGGGGACTAGCACAGATACGCAGTATTTT
abundance: NA; j_gene: TRBJ2-7; len: 15; v_gene: TRBV11-2; d_gene: TRBD1; CDR3aa: CASSSLRDRSSEQYF; CDR3nt: TGTGCCAGCAGCTCCCTCCGGGACAGGTCGTCCGAGCAGTACTTC
abundance: NA; j_gene: TRBJ2-3; len: 15; v_gene: TRBV2; d_gene: NA; CDR3aa: CASSEVLKGTDTQYF; CDR3nt: TGTGCCAGCAGTGAGGTTCTCAAGGGCACAGATACGCAGTATTTT
abundance: NA; j_gene: TRBJ2-6; len: 16; v_gene: TRBV6-4; d_gene: NA; CDR3aa: CASSDSAGSGANVLTF; CDR3nt: TGTGCCAGCAGTGATTCAGCCGGCTCTGGGGCCAACGTCCTGACTTTC
abundance: NA; j_gene: TRBJ2-5; len: 16; v_gene: TRBV7-6; d_gene: TRBD1; CDR3aa: CASSLISDRGRETQYF; CDR3nt: TGTGCCAGCAGCTTAATATCAGACAGGGGGCGGGAGACCCAGTACTTC
abundance: NA; j_gene: TRBJ1-4; len: 14; v_gene: TRBV4-2; d_gene: NA; CDR3aa: CASSQNSGTEKLFF; CDR3nt: TGTGCCAGCAGCCAGAATTCCGGGACAGAAAAACTGTTTTTT
abundance: NA; j_gene: TRBJ2-2; len: 17; v_gene: TRBV12-2; d_gene: NA; CDR3aa: CASRLGKGQSNTGELFF; CDR3nt: TGTGCAAGTCGCTTAGGTAAGGGACAGTCGAACACCGGGGAGCTGTTTTTT
abundance: NA; j_gene: TRBJ2-1; len: 15; v_gene: TRBV7-9; d_gene: NA; CDR3aa: CASSLTVSGLNEQFF; CDR3nt: TGTGCCAGCAGCTTAACTGTTAGCGGCCTCAATGAGCAGTTCTTC
abundance: NA; j_gene: TRBJ2-7; len: 14; v_gene: TRBV6-1; d_gene: TRBD1; CDR3aa: CASTRQGTNYEQYF; CDR3nt: TGTGCCAGCACCCGACAGGGGACCAACTACGAGCAGTACTTC
abundance: NA; j_gene: TRBJ2-5; len: 13; v_gene: TRBV7-8; d_gene: TRBD1; CDR3aa: CASSRGQPETQYF; CDR3nt: TGTGCCAGCAGCCGGGGACAGCCAGAGACCCAGTACTTC
abundance: NA; j_gene: TRBJ2-5; len: 15; v_gene: TRBV18; d_gene: NA; CDR3aa: CASSPLGHSQETQYF; CDR3nt: TGTGCCAGCTCACCATTAGGTCACAGTCAAGAGACCCAGTACTTC
abundance: NA; j_gene: TRBJ2-5; len: 15; v_gene: TRBV2; d_gene: TRBD1; CDR3aa: CASTLPGQPAETQYF; CDR3nt: TGTGCCAGCACCCTCCCGGGACAGCCGGCGGAGACCCAGTACTTC
abundance: few; j_gene: TRBJ1-6; len: 14; v_gene: TRBV7-8; d_gene: NA; CDR3aa: CASSLADRNSPLHF; CDR3nt: TGTGCCAGCAGCTTAGCAGACCGAAATTCACCCCTCCACTTT
abundance: NA; j_gene: TRBJ1-2; len: 15; v_gene: TRBV7-2; d_gene: NA; CDR3aa: CASSLAEGGNYGYTF; CDR3nt: TGTGCCAGCAGCTTAGCGGAAGGGGGGAACTATGGCTACACCTTC
abundance: NA; j_gene: TRBJ2-7; len: 15; v_gene: TRBV6-5; d_gene: TRBD1; CDR3aa: CASTRAADRGYEQYF; CDR3nt: TGTGCCAGCACCCGGGCAGCTGACAGGGGCTACGAGCAGTACTTC
abundance: once; j_gene: TRBJ2-2; len: 11; v_gene: TRBV20-1; d_gene: NA; CDR3aa: CILVCPGELFF; CDR3nt: TGCATACTAGTGTGTCCCGGGGAGCTGTTTTTT
abundance: NA; j_gene: TRBJ2-7; len: 18; v_gene: TRBV29-1; d_gene: TRBD2; CDR3aa: CSVTKPQPGTSGSYEQYF; CDR3nt: TGCAGCGTTACTAAACCCCAGCCCGGGACTAGCGGGAGCTACGAGCAGTACTTC
abundance: once; j_gene: TRBJ2-7; len: 16; v_gene: TRBV7-8; d_gene: TRBD1; CDR3aa: CASSQGQPLEFYEQYF; CDR3nt: TGTGCCAGCAGCCAGGGACAGCCCCTTGAGTTCTACGAGCAGTACTTC
abundance: NA; j_gene: TRBJ2-5; len: 15; v_gene: TRBV6-1; d_gene: NA; CDR3aa: CASSPRAAGRETQYF; CDR3nt: TGTGCCAGCTCCCCGAGGGCGGCCGGGCGAGAGACCCAGTACTTC
abundance: NA; j_gene: TRBJ1-2; len: 13; v_gene: TRBV15; d_gene: NA; CDR3aa: CATTESPRGGYTF; CDR3nt: TGTGCCACCACTGAAAGTCCTCGGGGGGGCTACACCTTC
abundance: NA; j_gene: TRBJ2-5; len: 12; v_gene: TRBV5-1; d_gene: NA; CDR3aa: CASRRDAVTQYF; CDR3nt: TGCGCCAGCAGACGGGACGCTGTCACCCAGTACTTC
abundance: NA; j_gene: TRBJ2-3; len: 15; v_gene: TRBV5-6; d_gene: TRBD2; CDR3aa: CASSLPSGHTDTQYF; CDR3nt: TGTGCCAGCAGCTTACCTAGCGGCCACACAGATACGCAGTATTTT
abundance: NA; j_gene: TRBJ2-1; len: 15; v_gene: TRBV5-4; d_gene: TRBD2; CDR3aa: CASSLVSSGSPEQFF; CDR3nt: TGTGCCAGCAGCTTGGTTTCTAGCGGGAGCCCTGAGCAGTTCTTC
abundance: NA; j_gene: TRBJ1-1; len: 14; v_gene: TRBV9; d_gene: TRBD1; CDR3aa: CASSTGQGAREAFF; CDR3nt: TGTGCCAGCAGCACAGGACAGGGGGCGCGGGAAGCTTTCTTT
abundance: NA; j_gene: TRBJ1-3; len: 15; v_gene: TRBV7-8; d_gene: NA; CDR3aa: CASTLTGDSGNTIYF; CDR3nt: TGTGCCAGCACTTTAACTGGGGACTCTGGAAACACCATATATTTT
abundance: NA; j_gene: TRBJ1-1; len: 14; v_gene: TRBV4-3; d_gene: NA; CDR3aa: CASSQERMNTEAFF; CDR3nt: TGCGCCAGCAGCCAAGAACGGATGAACACTGAAGCTTTCTTT
abundance: NA; j_gene: TRBJ2-5; len: 15; v_gene: TRBV7-9; d_gene: NA; CDR3aa: CASSLVQGGLETQYF; CDR3nt: TGTGCCAGCAGCTTAGTGCAAGGAGGGTTGGAGACCCAGTACTTC
abundance: NA; j_gene: TRBJ2-1; len: 13; v_gene: TRBV2; d_gene: NA; CDR3aa: CASSERGGNEQFF; CDR3nt: TGTGCCAGCAGTGAGAGGGGGGGCAATGAGCAGTTCTTC